Listed below are T cell receptor beta chains from one sample, sequenced in a study of blood T cells in healthy people across ages. TCRdb reprocessed the 5' RACE reads via MiXCR and lists one record per CDR3 protein. The sample shows over a million distinct CDR3 sequences, 59% of them seen only once. The material sequenced was blood. These receptors all come from a young man in good health. The CDR3 runs from the conserved cysteine through the conserved F or W. Each record gives: D gene, CDR3 length, V gene, J gene, clone size, CDR3 DNA, CDR3 protein. D genes are given only for firm matches. Some rows have no size entry. The others give once, few or many, or a class for an expanded clone.

d_gene: .; len: 14; v_gene: TRBV21-1; j_gene: TRBJ2-4; abundance: few; CDR3nt: TGTGCCAGCAGCAACGAACAGGGGGCGTGGGAGCAGTACTTC; CDR3aa: CASSNEQGAWEQYF
d_gene: .; len: 13; v_gene: TRBV27; j_gene: TRBJ1-2; abundance: .; CDR3nt: TGTGCCAGCTCAGCGACAGCTAACTATGGCTACACCTTC; CDR3aa: CASSATANYGYTF
d_gene: .; len: 15; v_gene: TRBV29-1; j_gene: TRBJ1-4; abundance: .; CDR3nt: TGCAGCGTTGAAGATCGGGGGGAAACTAATGAAAAACTGTTTTTT; CDR3aa: CSVEDRGETNEKLFF
d_gene: TRBD2; len: 13; v_gene: TRBV2; j_gene: TRBJ2-1; abundance: .; CDR3nt: TGTGCCAGCAGCGGGACTAGCGGGAGTGAGCAGTTCTTC; CDR3aa: CASSGTSGSEQFF
d_gene: .; len: 12; v_gene: TRBV5-1; j_gene: TRBJ2-1; abundance: .; CDR3nt: TGCGCCAGCAGCTTCTTTGAAGGTGAGCAGTTCTTC; CDR3aa: CASSFFEGEQFF
d_gene: .; len: 15; v_gene: TRBV11-2; j_gene: TRBJ1-2; abundance: .; CDR3nt: TGTGCCAGCAGCTTAGATCGGGTAGGGGGCTATGGCTACACCTTC; CDR3aa: CASSLDRVGGYGYTF
d_gene: .; len: 15; v_gene: TRBV7-7; j_gene: TRBJ2-7; abundance: once; CDR3nt: TGTGCCAGCAGTCCAGGCCACGGGGCCCTCTACGAGCAGTACTTC; CDR3aa: CASSPGHGALYEQYF
d_gene: .; len: 15; v_gene: TRBV20-1; j_gene: TRBJ2-7; abundance: .; CDR3nt: TGCAGTGCTAGAGATTGGGGCGCGGGAAGGAACGAGCAGTACTTC; CDR3aa: CSARDWGAGRNEQYF
d_gene: TRBD2; len: 14; v_gene: TRBV7-9; j_gene: TRBJ2-1; abundance: .; CDR3nt: TGTGCCAGCAGCTTATACGGGAGGGGCAATGAGCAGTTCTTC; CDR3aa: CASSLYGRGNEQFF
d_gene: TRBD2; len: 14; v_gene: TRBV20-1; j_gene: TRBJ2-7; abundance: .; CDR3nt: TGCAGTGCTAGAGATTGGGGAGGGGTGTACGAGCAGTACTTC; CDR3aa: CSARDWGGVYEQYF
d_gene: TRBD1; len: 13; v_gene: TRBV29-1; j_gene: TRBJ1-1; abundance: .; CDR3nt: TGCAGCGTTGCCCCCCGAGGACAGGGGATGGCTTTCTTT; CDR3aa: CSVAPRGQGMAFF
d_gene: .; len: 13; v_gene: TRBV2; j_gene: TRBJ2-1; abundance: .; CDR3nt: TGTGCCAGCAAACGCTTGCCCTACAATGAGCAGTTCTTC; CDR3aa: CASKRLPYNEQFF
d_gene: TRBD2; len: 18; v_gene: TRBV5-1; j_gene: TRBJ2-3; abundance: .; CDR3nt: TGCGCCAGCAGCTCTAAAGGACTAGCGGGAGTTCGTACAGATACGCAGTATTTT; CDR3aa: CASSSKGLAGVRTDTQYF
d_gene: .; len: 12; v_gene: TRBV20-1; j_gene: TRBJ1-1; abundance: few; CDR3nt: TGCAGTGCTAGTCCTATTTGGACTGAAGCTTTCTTT; CDR3aa: CSASPIWTEAFF
d_gene: .; len: 15; v_gene: TRBV2; j_gene: TRBJ1-5; abundance: once; CDR3nt: TGTGCCCGCAGGCGCGAAGGGACCCCTAGGGAGCCCCAGCATTTT; CDR3aa: CARRREGTPREPQHF
d_gene: .; len: 12; v_gene: TRBV29-1; j_gene: TRBJ2-5; abundance: .; CDR3nt: TGCAGCGGCCTACAGGGAGAAGAGACCCAGTACTTC; CDR3aa: CSGLQGEETQYF
d_gene: TRBD2; len: 19; v_gene: TRBV4-1; j_gene: TRBJ2-7; abundance: .; CDR3nt: TGCGCCAGCAGCCAAGGAGGACTAGCGGGAGCCTCCAATTCCTACGAGCAGTACTTC; CDR3aa: CASSQGGLAGASNSYEQYF
d_gene: TRBD2; len: 15; v_gene: TRBV29-1; j_gene: TRBJ2-1; abundance: .; CDR3nt: TGCAGCGTTGAAGATGGGAGCGGGGGGGTTAATGAGCAGTTCTTC; CDR3aa: CSVEDGSGGVNEQFF
d_gene: .; len: 15; v_gene: TRBV27; j_gene: TRBJ2-3; abundance: few; CDR3nt: TGTGCCAGCAGTTGGGTATGGGACAGCACAGATACGCAGTATTTT; CDR3aa: CASSWVWDSTDTQYF
d_gene: .; len: 16; v_gene: TRBV20-1; j_gene: TRBJ2-2; abundance: .; CDR3nt: TGCAGTGCTAGACCCCCCGGGCGGGGGAACACCGGGGAGCTGTTTTTT; CDR3aa: CSARPPGRGNTGELFF
d_gene: .; len: 13; v_gene: TRBV9; j_gene: TRBJ2-2; abundance: .; CDR3nt: TGTGCCAGCAGCCCAGTCCTGTCCGGGGAGCTGTTTTTT; CDR3aa: CASSPVLSGELFF
d_gene: .; len: 14; v_gene: TRBV6-6; j_gene: TRBJ2-7; abundance: .; CDR3nt: TGTGCCAGCAGGACTCGTGCAGGGGTAAATGAGCAGTACTTC; CDR3aa: CASRTRAGVNEQYF
d_gene: TRBD2; len: 12; v_gene: TRBV2; j_gene: TRBJ2-5; abundance: .; CDR3nt: TGTGTCTCGGGGGGGCCGCTGGAGACCCAGTACTTC; CDR3aa: CVSGGPLETQYF
d_gene: TRBD1; len: 14; v_gene: TRBV29-1; j_gene: TRBJ2-3; abundance: .; CDR3nt: TGCAGCGCTTTCCCGGGACAGAGCACAGATACGCAGTATTTT; CDR3aa: CSAFPGQSTDTQYF
d_gene: .; len: 17; v_gene: TRBV7-8; j_gene: TRBJ2-7; abundance: few; CDR3nt: TGTGCCAGCAGCCTAGGGACGGTGATTACCACTCCCTACGAGCAGTACTTC; CDR3aa: CASSLGTVITTPYEQYF
d_gene: .; len: 12; v_gene: TRBV20-1; j_gene: TRBJ2-3; abundance: .; CDR3nt: TGCAGTGCCGTTAGAGGCGGAGATACGCAGTATTTT; CDR3aa: CSAVRGGDTQYF
d_gene: TRBD2; len: 15; v_gene: TRBV6-2/TRBV6-3; j_gene: TRBJ2-1; abundance: .; CDR3nt: TGTGCCAGCAGTTCCCGGACTAGCGGGGTCACTGAGCAGTTCTTC; CDR3aa: CASSSRTSGVTEQFF
d_gene: .; len: 14; v_gene: TRBV12-3/TRBV12-4; j_gene: TRBJ2-5; abundance: few; CDR3nt: TGTGCCAGCAGTCCCATACCCACAGAAGAGACCCAGTACTTC; CDR3aa: CASSPIPTEETQYF
d_gene: .; len: 13; v_gene: TRBV7-8; j_gene: TRBJ1-2; abundance: .; CDR3nt: TGTGCCAGCAGCTTACTCGGACCTTATGGCTACACCTTC; CDR3aa: CASSLLGPYGYTF
d_gene: .; len: 14; v_gene: TRBV4-1; j_gene: TRBJ1-1; abundance: once; CDR3nt: TGCGCCAGCACCCTACGGGGTATTAACACTGAAGCTTTCTTT; CDR3aa: CASTLRGINTEAFF
d_gene: TRBD1; len: 16; v_gene: TRBV28; j_gene: TRBJ2-7; abundance: once; CDR3nt: TGTGCCAGCAGTTCCGCCGGGACAGCCCCCGTCCATGAGCAGTACTTC; CDR3aa: CASSSAGTAPVHEQYF
d_gene: .; len: 14; v_gene: TRBV11-2; j_gene: TRBJ1-4; abundance: .; CDR3nt: TGTGCCAGCAGCCTACGAGGGACCAAGGAAAAACTGTTTTTT; CDR3aa: CASSLRGTKEKLFF
d_gene: .; len: 15; v_gene: TRBV12-3/TRBV12-4; j_gene: TRBJ2-3; abundance: .; CDR3nt: TGTGCCAGCAGCGAAGGGACGGAGATTAACGATACGCAGTATTTT; CDR3aa: CASSEGTEINDTQYF
d_gene: TRBD1; len: 14; v_gene: TRBV20-1; j_gene: TRBJ1-1; abundance: .; CDR3nt: TGCAGTGCTCCGACTGGACAGGCCTACACTGAAGCTTTCTTT; CDR3aa: CSAPTGQAYTEAFF
d_gene: .; len: 14; v_gene: TRBV7-2; j_gene: TRBJ2-7; abundance: .; CDR3nt: TGTGCCAGCAGCTCATGGACTACCTCCTACGAGCAGTACTTC; CDR3aa: CASSSWTTSYEQYF
d_gene: TRBD1; len: 17; v_gene: TRBV11-2; j_gene: TRBJ2-4; abundance: .; CDR3nt: TGTGCCAGCAGCTTAGATAGCTGGGGACAGGCCGGTGACATTCAGTACTTC; CDR3aa: CASSLDSWGQAGDIQYF
d_gene: .; len: 14; v_gene: TRBV28; j_gene: TRBJ1-2; abundance: .; CDR3nt: TGTGCCAGCAGCGCGGCGTCGGGGGCCTATGGCTACACCTTC; CDR3aa: CASSAASGAYGYTF
d_gene: TRBD1; len: 12; v_gene: TRBV10-2; j_gene: TRBJ1-2; abundance: many; CDR3nt: TGTGCCAGCAGTGGACAGGGCTATGGCTACACCTTC; CDR3aa: CASSGQGYGYTF
d_gene: TRBD2; len: 17; v_gene: TRBV20-1; j_gene: TRBJ2-1; abundance: .; CDR3nt: TGCAGTGCTAGATCCGACCCACGACTAGCATCCTACAATGAGCAGTTCTTC; CDR3aa: CSARSDPRLASYNEQFF
d_gene: .; len: 14; v_gene: TRBV5-5; j_gene: TRBJ2-3; abundance: .; CDR3nt: TGTGCCAGCAGCATAGGACATAACACAGATACGCAGTATTTT; CDR3aa: CASSIGHNTDTQYF
d_gene: .; len: 17; v_gene: TRBV14; j_gene: TRBJ2-2; abundance: .; CDR3nt: TGTGCCAGCAGCCACGCCCTTAGGACGGCGAACACCGGGGAGCTGTTTTTT; CDR3aa: CASSHALRTANTGELFF
d_gene: .; len: 14; v_gene: TRBV9; j_gene: TRBJ2-7; abundance: few; CDR3nt: TGTGCCAGCAGCCCAGGACAGAACTCCTACGAGCAGTACTTC; CDR3aa: CASSPGQNSYEQYF
d_gene: .; len: 15; v_gene: TRBV4-3; j_gene: TRBJ2-3; abundance: once; CDR3nt: TGCGCCAGCAGCCAACCTGGCGGGCTGGCAGATACGCAGTATTTT; CDR3aa: CASSQPGGLADTQYF
d_gene: TRBD2; len: 16; v_gene: TRBV4-1; j_gene: TRBJ2-7; abundance: once; CDR3nt: TGCGCCAGCAGCCAAGGAAGAGCTAGCGGAACCTACGAGCAGTACTTC; CDR3aa: CASSQGRASGTYEQYF
d_gene: .; len: 14; v_gene: TRBV20-1; j_gene: TRBJ1-5; abundance: .; CDR3nt: TGCAGTGCTAGAGACAGGGCCCAGAGTCAGCCCCAGCATTTT; CDR3aa: CSARDRAQSQPQHF
d_gene: TRBD2; len: 20; v_gene: TRBV11-2; j_gene: TRBJ2-5; abundance: .; CDR3nt: TGTGCCAGCAGCGCCATTGGACTAGCGGGAGTTATCTGGGGCCAAGAGACCCAGTACTTC; CDR3aa: CASSAIGLAGVIWGQETQYF
d_gene: TRBD1; len: 14; v_gene: TRBV27; j_gene: TRBJ2-1; abundance: .; CDR3nt: TGTGCCGCCAGCCGGGACAGAGCCTACAATGAGCAGTTCTTC; CDR3aa: CAASRDRAYNEQFF
d_gene: TRBD2; len: 14; v_gene: TRBV27; j_gene: TRBJ2-7; abundance: .; CDR3nt: TGTGCCAGCAGAGCAGGGACTAGCAGCTCCGAGCAGTACTTC; CDR3aa: CASRAGTSSSEQYF
d_gene: TRBD1; len: 14; v_gene: TRBV2; j_gene: TRBJ1-2; abundance: .; CDR3nt: TGTGCCAGCACCGGGGACAGTCTCAACTATGGCTACACCTTC; CDR3aa: CASTGDSLNYGYTF
d_gene: .; len: 13; v_gene: TRBV15; j_gene: TRBJ1-6; abundance: few; CDR3nt: TGTGCCACCAGCGGGGAACGGAACCAACCCCTCCACTTT; CDR3aa: CATSGERNQPLHF
d_gene: .; len: 13; v_gene: TRBV20-1; j_gene: TRBJ1-5; abundance: .; CDR3nt: TGCAGTGCTAGAAGGCAGAGCAATCAGCCCCAGCATTTT; CDR3aa: CSARRQSNQPQHF
d_gene: TRBD1; len: 15; v_gene: TRBV20-1; j_gene: TRBJ2-7; abundance: few; CDR3nt: TGCAGTGCTAGAGATCTGACAGGGGCCTCCTACGAGCAGTACTTC; CDR3aa: CSARDLTGASYEQYF
d_gene: .; len: 12; v_gene: TRBV20-1; j_gene: TRBJ2-4; abundance: few; CDR3nt: TGCAGTGCTAAAGAAGTAAAGAACATTCAGTACTTC; CDR3aa: CSAKEVKNIQYF
d_gene: .; len: 11; v_gene: TRBV6-5; j_gene: TRBJ1-2; abundance: once; CDR3nt: TGTGCCAGCACACAGGGCAGTGGCTACACCTTC; CDR3aa: CASTQGSGYTF
d_gene: TRBD2; len: 15; v_gene: TRBV20-1; j_gene: TRBJ2-7; abundance: .; CDR3nt: TGCAGTGCTAGAACACTAGCGGGAGTGCTCCACGAGCAGTACTTC; CDR3aa: CSARTLAGVLHEQYF
d_gene: .; len: 17; v_gene: TRBV6-1; j_gene: TRBJ1-2; abundance: .; CDR3nt: TGTGCCAGCAGCACTACAATCCCTCAGGGGTCGGACTATGGCTACACCTTC; CDR3aa: CASSTTIPQGSDYGYTF
d_gene: TRBD1; len: 15; v_gene: TRBV10-3; j_gene: TRBJ1-5; abundance: once; CDR3nt: TGTGCCATCAGTGCACGGACAGGGGGCGATCAGCCCCAGCATTTT; CDR3aa: CAISARTGGDQPQHF
d_gene: .; len: 15; v_gene: TRBV14; j_gene: TRBJ1-4; abundance: .; CDR3nt: TGTGCCAGCAGCCAGGAGGGATTTCGGAATGAAAAACTGTTTTTT; CDR3aa: CASSQEGFRNEKLFF
d_gene: .; len: 13; v_gene: TRBV5-1; j_gene: TRBJ2-7; abundance: .; CDR3nt: TGCGCCAGCGGGCAGGTGGGCCTCTACGAGCAGTACTTC; CDR3aa: CASGQVGLYEQYF
d_gene: TRBD1; len: 15; v_gene: TRBV20-1; j_gene: TRBJ2-5; abundance: .; CDR3nt: TGCAGTGCTCGCCCCGACCACAGGGGTCAAGAGACCCAGTACTTC; CDR3aa: CSARPDHRGQETQYF